This T cell receptor (beta chain) was identified during a study of metastatic and nonmetastatic thyroid tumors. Turning to the study itself: Malignant thyroid and benign thyroid patients provided blood and tumor or nodule tissue whose repertoires were compared.

Study-level results: It was reported that TCR beta diversity was significantly higher in malignant thyroid tumors than benign nodules, in blood and tumor.

This clone ranks as medium-sized (0.01 to 0.1%). Its antigen is currently unknown. All patients reached thyroid surgery having received no treatment beforehand. The junction had 7 bases not matched to a gene; V was cut back by 5 bases and J by 5 bases. This CDR3 is built from 16 residues. In germline, CDR1 is SGHRS, CDR2 YFSETQ. In the original workflow: Construction of a distant-metastasis classifier for papillary thyroid cancer relied on CDR3 differences across clinicopathological groups. TCRdb reassembled clones from the PCR reads with MiXCR. The V and J calls were determined by TCRdb, not by the authors. The sample has about 27,000 clones; more than 20% are singletons.

This TCR derives from a male donor with papillary thyroid cancer or a benign thyroid nodule (not recorded which). Some clones in this sample may be carry-over from other donors' samples. Sequencing input: blood. The chain has TRBV5-1 and TRBJ1-6; TRBD1 agrees at 10 bases. For the CDR3, the DNA is TGCGCCAGCAGTTCGGACAGGGGGTCTGATAATTCACCCCTCCACTTT. Residues: CASSSDRGSDNSPLHF.